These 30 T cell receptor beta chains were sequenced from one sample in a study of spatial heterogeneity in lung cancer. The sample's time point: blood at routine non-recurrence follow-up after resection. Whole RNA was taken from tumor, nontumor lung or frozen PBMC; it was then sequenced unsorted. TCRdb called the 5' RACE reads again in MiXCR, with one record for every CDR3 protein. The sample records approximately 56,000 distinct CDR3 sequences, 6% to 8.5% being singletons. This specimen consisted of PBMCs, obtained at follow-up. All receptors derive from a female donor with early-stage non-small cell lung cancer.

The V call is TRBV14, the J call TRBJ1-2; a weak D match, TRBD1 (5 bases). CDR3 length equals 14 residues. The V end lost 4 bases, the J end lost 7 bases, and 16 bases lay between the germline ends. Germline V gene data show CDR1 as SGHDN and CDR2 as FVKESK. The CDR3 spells CASSRDLGGSGYTF. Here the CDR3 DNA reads TGTGCCAGCAGCCGGGACTTGGGAGGGAGTGGCTACACCTTC.

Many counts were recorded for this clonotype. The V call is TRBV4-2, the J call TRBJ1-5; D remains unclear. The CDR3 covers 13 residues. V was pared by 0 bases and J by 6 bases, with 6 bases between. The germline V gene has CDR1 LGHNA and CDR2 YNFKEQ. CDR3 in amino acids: CASSQDHRQPQHF. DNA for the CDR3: TGTGCCAGCAGCCAAGATCACCGTCAGCCCCAGCATTTT.

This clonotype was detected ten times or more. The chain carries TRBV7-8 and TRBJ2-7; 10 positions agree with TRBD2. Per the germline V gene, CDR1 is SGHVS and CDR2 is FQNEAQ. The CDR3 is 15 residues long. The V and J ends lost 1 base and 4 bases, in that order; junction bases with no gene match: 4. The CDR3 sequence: CASSLGLAGDYEQYF. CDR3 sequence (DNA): TGTGCCAGCAGCTTAGGGCTAGCGGGGGATTACGAGCAGTACTTC.

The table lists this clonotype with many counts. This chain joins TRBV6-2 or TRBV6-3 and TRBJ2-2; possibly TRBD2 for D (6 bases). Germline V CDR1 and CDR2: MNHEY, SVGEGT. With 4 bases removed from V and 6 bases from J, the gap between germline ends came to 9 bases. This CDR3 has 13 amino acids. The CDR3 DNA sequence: TGTGCCAGCAGTTCATCGGGGGCCGGGGAGCTGTTTTTT. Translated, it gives CASSSSGAGELFF.

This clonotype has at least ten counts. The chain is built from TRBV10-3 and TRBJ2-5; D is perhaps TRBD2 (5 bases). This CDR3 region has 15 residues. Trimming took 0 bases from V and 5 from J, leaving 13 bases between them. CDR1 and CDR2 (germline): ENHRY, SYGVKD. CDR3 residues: CAISESLVRPETQYF. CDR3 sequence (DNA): TGTGCCATCAGTGAGTCACTAGTACGGCCGGAGACCCAGTACTTC.

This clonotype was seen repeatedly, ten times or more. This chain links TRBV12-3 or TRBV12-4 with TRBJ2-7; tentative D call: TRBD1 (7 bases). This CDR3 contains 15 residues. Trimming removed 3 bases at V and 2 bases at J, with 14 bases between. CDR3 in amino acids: CASSFRETGTYEQYF. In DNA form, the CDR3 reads TGTGCCAGCAGTTTCCGGGAGACAGGGACCTACGAGCAGTACTTC.

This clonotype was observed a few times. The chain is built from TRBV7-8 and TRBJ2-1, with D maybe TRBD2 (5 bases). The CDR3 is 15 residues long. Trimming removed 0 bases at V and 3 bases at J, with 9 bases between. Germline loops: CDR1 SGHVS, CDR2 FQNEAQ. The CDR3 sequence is CASSLASDGYNEQFF. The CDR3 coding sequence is TGTGCCAGCAGCTTAGCTAGCGACGGCTACAATGAGCAGTTCTTC.

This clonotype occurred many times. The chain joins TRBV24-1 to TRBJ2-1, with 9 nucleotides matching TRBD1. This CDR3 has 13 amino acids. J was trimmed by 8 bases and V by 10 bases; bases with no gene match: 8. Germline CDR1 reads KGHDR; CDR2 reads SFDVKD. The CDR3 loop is CATGDRDLDEQFF. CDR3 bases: TGTGCCACTGGGGACAGGGATCTGGATGAGCAGTTCTTC.

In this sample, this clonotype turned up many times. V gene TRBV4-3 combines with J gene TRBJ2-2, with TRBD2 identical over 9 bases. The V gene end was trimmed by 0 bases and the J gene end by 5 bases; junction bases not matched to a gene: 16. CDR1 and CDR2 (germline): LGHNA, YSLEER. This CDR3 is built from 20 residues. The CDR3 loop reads CASSQDPPGLAILGTGELFF. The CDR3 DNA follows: TGCGCCAGCAGCCAAGACCCCCCCGGACTAGCGATTCTAGGGACCGGGGAGCTGTTTTTT.

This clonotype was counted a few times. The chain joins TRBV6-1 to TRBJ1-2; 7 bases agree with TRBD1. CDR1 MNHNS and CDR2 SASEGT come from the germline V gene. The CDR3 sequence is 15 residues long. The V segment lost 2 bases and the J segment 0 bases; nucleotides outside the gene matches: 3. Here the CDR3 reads CASSEPGGANYGYTF. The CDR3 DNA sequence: TGTGCCAGCAGTGAACCAGGGGGAGCTAACTATGGCTACACCTTC.

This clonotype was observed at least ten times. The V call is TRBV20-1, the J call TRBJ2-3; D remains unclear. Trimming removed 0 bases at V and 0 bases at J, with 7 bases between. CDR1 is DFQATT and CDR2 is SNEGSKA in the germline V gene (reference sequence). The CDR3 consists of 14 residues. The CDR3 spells CSARDPLSTDTQYF. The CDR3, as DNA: TGCAGTGCTAGAGACCCCCTTAGCACAGATACGCAGTATTTT.

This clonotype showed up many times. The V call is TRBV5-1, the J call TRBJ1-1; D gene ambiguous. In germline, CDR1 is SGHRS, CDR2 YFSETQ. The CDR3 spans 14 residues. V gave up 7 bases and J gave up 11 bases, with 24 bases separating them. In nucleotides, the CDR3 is TGCGCCAGCGCCCGGAGCTCCGGTATTTATCAGGCTTTCTTT. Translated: CASARSSGIYQAFF.

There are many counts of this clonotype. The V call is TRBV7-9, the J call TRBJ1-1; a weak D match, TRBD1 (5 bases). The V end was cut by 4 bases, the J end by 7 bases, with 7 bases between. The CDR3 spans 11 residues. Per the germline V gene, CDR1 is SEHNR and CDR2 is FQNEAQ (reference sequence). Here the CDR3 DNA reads TGTGCCAGCAGCTGGGACGGTGAAGCTTTCTTT. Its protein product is CASSWDGEAFF.

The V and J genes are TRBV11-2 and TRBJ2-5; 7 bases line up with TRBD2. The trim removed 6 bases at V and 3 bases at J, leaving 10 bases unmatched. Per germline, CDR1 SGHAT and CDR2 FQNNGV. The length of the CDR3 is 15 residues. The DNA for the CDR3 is TGTGCCAGCAGTCCCTATGGGGGGGAGGAAGAGACCCAGTACTTC. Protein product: CASSPYGGEEETQYF.

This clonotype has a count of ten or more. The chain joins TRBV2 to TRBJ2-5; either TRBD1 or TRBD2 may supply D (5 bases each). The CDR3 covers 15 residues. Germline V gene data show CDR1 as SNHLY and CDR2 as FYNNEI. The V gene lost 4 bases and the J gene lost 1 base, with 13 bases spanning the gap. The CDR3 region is CASSVGLGPQETQYF. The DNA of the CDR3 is TGTGCCAGCAGTGTCGGACTGGGGCCCCAAGAGACCCAGTACTTC.

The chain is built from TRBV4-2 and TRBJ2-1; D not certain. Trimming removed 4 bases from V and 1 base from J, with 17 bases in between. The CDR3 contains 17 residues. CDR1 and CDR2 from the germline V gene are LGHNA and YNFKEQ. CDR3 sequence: CASSPLGTTLSYNEQFF. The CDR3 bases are TGTGCCAGCAGCCCCCTAGGTACCACACTGTCCTACAATGAGCAGTTCTTC.

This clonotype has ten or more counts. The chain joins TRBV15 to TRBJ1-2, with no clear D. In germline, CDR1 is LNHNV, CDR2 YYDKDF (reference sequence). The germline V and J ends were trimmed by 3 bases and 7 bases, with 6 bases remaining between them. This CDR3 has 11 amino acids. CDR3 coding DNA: TGTGCCACCAGCAGCCCTTTTGGCTACACCTTC. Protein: CATSSPFGYTF.

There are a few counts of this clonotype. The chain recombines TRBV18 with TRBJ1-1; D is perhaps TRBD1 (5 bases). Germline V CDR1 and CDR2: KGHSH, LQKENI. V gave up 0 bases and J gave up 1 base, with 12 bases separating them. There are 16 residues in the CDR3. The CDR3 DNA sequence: TGTGCCAGCTCACCACCAACCGGGACGGCGAACACTGAAGCTTTCTTT. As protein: CASSPPTGTANTEAFF.

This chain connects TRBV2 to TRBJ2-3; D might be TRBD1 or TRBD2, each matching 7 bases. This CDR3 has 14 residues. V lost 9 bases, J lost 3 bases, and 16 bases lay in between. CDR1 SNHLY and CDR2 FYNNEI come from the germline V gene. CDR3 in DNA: TGTGCCAGTCATCACAGGGGACTAACAGATACGCAGTATTTT. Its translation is CASHHRGLTDTQYF. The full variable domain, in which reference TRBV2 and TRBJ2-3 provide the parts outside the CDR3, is EPEVTQTPSHQVTQMGQEVILRCVPISNHLYFYWYRQILGQKVEFLVSFYNNEISEKSEIFDDQFSVERPDGSNFTLKIRSTKLEDSAMYFCASHHRGLTDTQYFGPGTRLTVL.

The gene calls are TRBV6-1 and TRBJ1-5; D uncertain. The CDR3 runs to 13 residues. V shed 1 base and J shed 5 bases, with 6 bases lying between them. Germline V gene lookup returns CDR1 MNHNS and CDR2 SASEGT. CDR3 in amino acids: CASSEDSDQPQHF. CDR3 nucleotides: TGTGCCAGCAGTGAAGACAGCGATCAGCCCCAGCATTTT.

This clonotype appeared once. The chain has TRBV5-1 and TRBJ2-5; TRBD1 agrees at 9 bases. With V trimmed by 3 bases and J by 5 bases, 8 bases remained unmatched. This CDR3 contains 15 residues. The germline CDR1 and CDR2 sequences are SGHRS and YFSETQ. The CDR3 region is CASSSNTGGGETQYF. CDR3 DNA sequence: TGCGCCAGCAGCTCAAACACAGGGGGCGGCGAGACCCAGTACTTC.

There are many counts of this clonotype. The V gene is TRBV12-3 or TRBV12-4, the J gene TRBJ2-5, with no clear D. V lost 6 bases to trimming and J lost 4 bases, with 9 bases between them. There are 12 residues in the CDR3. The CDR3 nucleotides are TGTGCCAGCAGGCCAATAGGAGAGACCCAGTACTTC. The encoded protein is CASRPIGETQYF.

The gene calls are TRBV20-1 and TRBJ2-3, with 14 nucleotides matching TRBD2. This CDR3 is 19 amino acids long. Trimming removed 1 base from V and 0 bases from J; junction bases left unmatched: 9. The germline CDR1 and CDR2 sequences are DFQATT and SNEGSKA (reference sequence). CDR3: CSARGGLAGAPASTDTQYF. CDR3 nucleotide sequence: TGCAGTGCTAGAGGGGGACTAGCGGGGGCCCCGGCGAGCACAGATACGCAGTATTTT.

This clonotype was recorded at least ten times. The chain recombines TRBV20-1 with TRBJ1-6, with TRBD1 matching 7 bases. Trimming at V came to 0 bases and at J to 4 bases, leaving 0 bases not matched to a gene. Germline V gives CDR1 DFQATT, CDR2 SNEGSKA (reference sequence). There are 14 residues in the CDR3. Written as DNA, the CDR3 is TGCAGTGCTAGAGAGACAGGGTATAATTCACCCCTCCACTTT. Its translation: CSARETGYNSPLHF.

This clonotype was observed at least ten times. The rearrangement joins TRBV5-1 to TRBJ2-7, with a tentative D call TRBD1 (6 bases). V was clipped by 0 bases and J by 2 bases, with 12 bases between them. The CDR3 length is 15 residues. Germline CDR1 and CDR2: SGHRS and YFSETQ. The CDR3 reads CASSLGRTATYEQYF. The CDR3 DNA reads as TGCGCCAGCAGCTTGGGCCGGACAGCGACCTACGAGCAGTACTTC.

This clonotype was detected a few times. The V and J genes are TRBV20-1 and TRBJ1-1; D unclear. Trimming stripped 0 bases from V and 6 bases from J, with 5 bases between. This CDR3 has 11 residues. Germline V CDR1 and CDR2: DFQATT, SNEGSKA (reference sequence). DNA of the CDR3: TGCAGTGCTAGAGATGAGCCTGAAGCTTTCTTT. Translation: CSARDEPEAFF.

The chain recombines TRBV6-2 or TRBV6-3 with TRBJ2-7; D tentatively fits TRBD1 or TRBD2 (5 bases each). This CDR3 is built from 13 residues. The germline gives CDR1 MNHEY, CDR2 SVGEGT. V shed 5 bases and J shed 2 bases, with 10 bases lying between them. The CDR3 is CASSARGPYEQYF. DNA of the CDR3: TGTGCCAGCAGTGCTCGGGGACCCTACGAGCAGTACTTC.

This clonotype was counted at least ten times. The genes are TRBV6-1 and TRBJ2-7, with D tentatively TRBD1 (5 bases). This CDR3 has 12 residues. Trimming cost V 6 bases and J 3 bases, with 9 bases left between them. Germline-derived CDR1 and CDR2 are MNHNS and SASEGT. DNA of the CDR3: TGTGCCAGCAGAGGACATTTCTACGAGCAGTACTTC. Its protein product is CASRGHFYEQYF.

The CDR3 loop reads CASSLSGGSSYNEQFF. CDR3 bases: TGTGCCAGCAGCCTTAGCGGGGGCAGCTCCTACAATGAGCAGTTCTTC. J is TRBJ2-1 and V is TRBV7-2, with 9 nucleotides matching TRBD2. This CDR3 has 16 amino acids. J lost 0 bases, V lost 5 bases, and 5 bases had no gene match. Germline V gives CDR1 SGHTA, CDR2 FQGNSA.

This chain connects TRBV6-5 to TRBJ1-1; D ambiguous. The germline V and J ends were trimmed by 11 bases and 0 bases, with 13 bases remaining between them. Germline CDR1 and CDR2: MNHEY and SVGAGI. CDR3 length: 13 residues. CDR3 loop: CASRRVVNTEAFF. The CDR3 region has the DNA TGTGCCTCCCGGAGGGTCGTGAACACTGAAGCTTTCTTT.